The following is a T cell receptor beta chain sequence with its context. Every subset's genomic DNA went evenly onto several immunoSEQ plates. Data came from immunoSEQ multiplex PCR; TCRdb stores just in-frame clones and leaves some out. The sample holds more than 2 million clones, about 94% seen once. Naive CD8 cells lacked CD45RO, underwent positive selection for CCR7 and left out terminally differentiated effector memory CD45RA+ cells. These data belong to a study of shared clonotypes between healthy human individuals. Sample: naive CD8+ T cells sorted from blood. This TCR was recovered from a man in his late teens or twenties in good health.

In DNA form, the CDR3 reads TGTGCCAGCAGCAAGTCGCTGTCTTTGGATGAGCAGTTCTTC. It encodes CASSKSLSLDEQFF. V and J are TRBV7-6 and TRBJ2-1; D is unresolved. This CDR3 is 14 amino acids long. Trimming cost V 5 bases and J 8 bases, with 16 bases left between them. The germline V gene has CDR1 SGHVS and CDR2 FNYEAQ.